This T cell receptor beta chain derives from a study of blood T cell repertoires in COVID-19. About the study: From T cells, B-cell-depleted T cells, or PBMCs came the material, which was cDNA or gDNA.

Original methodology: Amplification of reference gene primers was used by the study to estimate nucleated cell counts. Profiling relied on immunoSEQ multiplex PCR, and the TCRdb table lists in-frame clones only, not all of them. V and J calls plus clone size are reproduced from that table; the DNA served to infer D and trimming. Here the sample spans approximately 20,000 clones, about nine tenths being singletons. CDR3 length: 15 residues. Between the trimmed V and J ends, which lost 3 bases and 6 bases, there was a span of 15 bases. Germline CDR1 reads MNHEY; CDR2 reads SMNVEV (reference sequence). The sequenced sample consisted of peripheral blood. This chain connects TRBV27 to TRBJ1-5, with D unclear. The clonotype was recovered from a man aged 50-59 years with active COVID-19. The CDR3 reads CASSLDGNSIQPQHF. The DNA for the CDR3 is TGTGCCAGCAGTTTGGACGGGAACTCGATTCAGCCCCAGCATTTT.